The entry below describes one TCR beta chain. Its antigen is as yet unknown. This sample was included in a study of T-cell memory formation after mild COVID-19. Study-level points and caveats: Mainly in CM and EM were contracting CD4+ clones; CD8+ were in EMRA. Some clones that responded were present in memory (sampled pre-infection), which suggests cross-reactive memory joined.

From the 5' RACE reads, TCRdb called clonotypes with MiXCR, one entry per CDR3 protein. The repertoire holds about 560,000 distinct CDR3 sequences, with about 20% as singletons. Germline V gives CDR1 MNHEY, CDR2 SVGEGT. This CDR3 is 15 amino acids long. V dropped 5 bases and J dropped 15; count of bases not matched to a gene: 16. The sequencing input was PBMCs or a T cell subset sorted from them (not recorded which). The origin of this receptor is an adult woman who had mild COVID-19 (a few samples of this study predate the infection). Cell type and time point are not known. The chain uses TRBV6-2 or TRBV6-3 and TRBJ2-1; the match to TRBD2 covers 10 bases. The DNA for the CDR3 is TGTGCCAGCAGTCCCTCTGGTCGGCTAGCGGGAGCTCTGTTCTTC. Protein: CASSPSGRLAGALFF.